A single sample gave rise to the 29 T cell receptor beta chains below, sequenced in a study of Graves' ophthalmopathy and Graves' hyperthyroidism. RNA transcripts provided the template for amplifying TCR beta CDR3 regions. Investigators did first-round RT-PCR with HTBI primers, then second-round multiplex PCR. TCRdb re-called the multiplex PCR reads through MiXCR, storing one row per CDR3 protein. The sample consists of 1 million to 1.3 million distinct CDR3 sequences, about two fifths of them appearing once. Sequencing was done on a sample of peripheral blood or thyroid tissue (not recorded which). These receptors all come from an adult man with Graves' hyperthyroidism.

The chain couples TRBV10-3 to TRBJ2-7; D assignment may be TRBD1 or TRBD2 (6 bases each). CDR1 and CDR2 (germline): ENHRY, SYGVKD. The CDR3 spans 14 residues. V lost 4 bases, J lost 4 bases, and 14 bases lay in between. CDR3 in amino acids: CAISGGAKLYEQYF. The DNA of the CDR3 is TGTGCCATCAGTGGGGGGGCTAAGCTGTACGAGCAGTACTTC.

This clonotype was observed many times. V is TRBV7-8 and J is TRBJ2-7, with 7 nucleotides matching TRBD1. The ends lost 4 bases at V and 6 bases at J; junction bases unmatched: 6. CDR1 is SGHVS, CDR2 FQNEAQ, per germline. The CDR3 runs to 13 residues. The chain's CDR3 is CASSSYRGGEQYF. CDR3 nucleotides: TGTGCCAGCAGCTCCTACAGGGGTGGCGAGCAGTACTTC.

CDR3 sequence reads: CSKSGGETQYF. The CDR3 DNA follows: TGCAGTAAAAGCGGCGGAGAGACCCAGTACTTC. V and J are TRBV20-1 and TRBJ2-5; TRBD2 might be the D (5 bases). V lost 8 bases and J lost 4, with 11 bases in between. Germline lookup yields CDR1 DFQATT and CDR2 SNEGSKA (reference sequence). CDR3 length equals 11 residues.

The genes are TRBV25-1 and TRBJ2-1, with D possibly TRBD1 on 5 matching bases. This CDR3 region has 13 residues. The germline gives CDR1 MGHDK, CDR2 SYGVNS. V gave up 6 bases and J gave up 7 bases, with 13 bases separating them. CDR3 nucleotides: TGTGCCAGCAGCAGGGAAATATGGAATGAGCAGTTCTTC. Translation gives CASSREIWNEQFF.

The chain recombines TRBV5-1 with TRBJ2-5; 9 bases map to TRBD2. In germline, CDR1 is SGHRS, CDR2 YFSETQ. The CDR3 is made up of 14 amino acids. Losses at the gene ends were 6 bases for V and 4 bases for J; bases not matched to a gene: 7. CDR3 coding DNA: TGCGCCAGCATGGATAGCGGGGGTAGAGAGACCCAGTACTTC. Its translation: CASMDSGGRETQYF.

This chain uses TRBV29-1 with TRBJ1-2, with D tentatively TRBD1 (6 bases). There are 13 residues in the CDR3. Trimming stripped 3 bases from V and 8 bases from J, with 16 bases between. Germline lookup yields CDR1 SQVTM and CDR2 ANQGSEA. DNA for the CDR3: TGCAGCGTTGATAAGGGGGGGGGAGAAGGCTACACCTTC. It encodes CSVDKGGGEGYTF.

The gene calls are TRBV7-6 and TRBJ2-2; D is possibly TRBD2 (6 bases). The V gene lost 1 base and the J gene lost 3 bases, with 12 bases spanning the gap. In germline, CDR1 is SGHVS, CDR2 FNYEAQ. The CDR3 runs to 16 residues. DNA for the CDR3: TGTGCCAGCAGCTTAGGTGCTGGACTATACACCGGGGAGCTGTTTTTT. It yields the protein CASSLGAGLYTGELFF.

This clonotype came up once. A read error may be the cause here, since a much bigger clone is one base away. This chain links TRBV13 with TRBJ1-3, with D possibly being TRBD1 (6 bases). Germline assignment: CDR1 PRHDT and CDR2 FYEKMQ (reference sequence). This CDR3 has 15 residues. The CDR3 DNA reads TGTGCCAGCAGCTTAGGCTCCAGGGGTGGAAGCACCATATATTTT. As protein: CASSLGSRGGSTIYF.

The V call is TRBV18, the J call TRBJ1-1; no clear D. V shed 3 bases and J shed 1 base, with 15 bases lying between them. Germline values: CDR1 KGHSH, CDR2 LQKENI. The CDR3 spans 16 residues. CDR3 nucleotide sequence: TGTGCCAGCTCACCCGCCATGCTAGAGAAGAACACTGAAGCTTTCTTT. Translated, it gives CASSPAMLEKNTEAFF.

V is TRBV3-1 and J is TRBJ1-5; D is unclear. This CDR3 contains 15 residues. From germline, CDR1 is LGHDT and CDR2 YNNKEL (reference sequence). Trimming removed 2 bases from V and 0 bases from J, with 8 bases in between. CDR3 bases: TGTGCCAGCAGCCAACGGGGTTTTAGCAATCAGCCCCAGCATTTT. Translating gives CASSQRGFSNQPQHF.

V usage is TRBV29-1 and J usage is TRBJ2-7; 8 bases line up with TRBD1. The length of the CDR3 is 12 residues. Per germline, CDR1 SQVTM and CDR2 ANQGSEA. Trimming cost V 7 bases and J 6 bases; bases outside gene matches: 8. In DNA form, the CDR3 reads TGCAGCGGGGGAAGGACAGGGCGCGAGCAGTACTTC. Amino acid sequence: CSGGRTGREQYF.

The V and J genes are TRBV14 and TRBJ1-1; D gene unclear. Germline-derived CDR1 and CDR2 are SGHDN and FVKESK. Trimming took 8 bases from V and 10 from J, leaving 17 bases between them. CDR3 size: 12 residues. In nucleotides, the CDR3 is TGTGCCAGCTCACCACCGTTGGCGGGAGCTTTCTTT. It codes for CASSPPLAGAFF.

This clonotype was counted a few times. A junction end diverges from the germline sequence, so it may reflect a read error. The CDR3 spells CAGSIFGNTEAFF. CDR3 nucleotides: TGTGCCGGTAGTATCTTCGGAAACACTGAAGCTTTCTTT. This sequence joins TRBV19 and TRBJ1-1; D call uncertain. CDR3 length equals 13 residues. CDR1 and CDR2 (germline): LNHDA, SQIVND (reference sequence).

The chain links TRBV5-1 to TRBJ2-7; D not certain. CDR3 size: 14 residues. CDR1 and CDR2 from the germline V gene are SGHRS and YFSETQ. V dropped 5 bases and J dropped 2 bases, with 14 bases sitting between them. CDR3 DNA sequence: TGCGCCAGCAGTCTCACTCCCCGGGCCTACGAGCAGTACTTC. It translates to CASSLTPRAYEQYF.

This clonotype was found many times. This chain joins TRBV25-1 and TRBJ2-3, with TRBD2 identical over 8 bases. With 1 base clipped from V and 2 bases from J, the junction kept 5 bases outside the gene matches. CDR1 and CDR2 (germline): MGHDK, SYGVNS. The CDR3 has 16 residues. Here the CDR3 reads CASSEWASGYTDTQYF. DNA of the CDR3: TGTGCCAGCAGTGAATGGGCTAGCGGGTACACAGATACGCAGTATTTT.

The V gene is TRBV20-1, the J gene TRBJ1-2; D possibly corresponds to TRBD1 (5 bases). The germline V gene encodes CDR1 DFQATT and CDR2 SNEGSKA (reference sequence). V was shortened by 7 bases and J by 6 bases, with 15 bases between the two germline ends. This CDR3 region has 12 residues. CDR3 sequence (DNA): TGCAGTGTAGACGGGGCTCGGAATGGCTACACCTTC. Translating gives CSVDGARNGYTF.

Note on this clonotype: This may arise from a read error, as a much more abundant clone is one base away. The rearrangement links TRBV7-2 to TRBJ1-4; a possible D gene is TRBD1 (5 bases). Trimming pared 6 bases from V and 7 bases from J, leaving 12 bases between. This CDR3 spans 13 amino acids. Germline V gene data show CDR1 as SGHTA and CDR2 as FQGNSA. CDR3 amino acids: CASSNQGGEKLFF. For the CDR3, the DNA is TGTGCCAGCAGTAATCAGGGTGGTGAAAAACTGTTTTTT. The full variable domain, completed using reference TRBV7-2 and TRBJ1-4, is GAGVSQSPSNKVTEKGKDVELRCDPISGHTALYWYRQSLGQGLEFLIYFQGNSAPDKSGLPSDRFSAERTGGSVSTLTIQRTQQEDSAVYLCASSNQGGEKLFFGSGTQLSVL.

The V gene is TRBV27, the J gene TRBJ2-5; 8 nucleotides agree with TRBD2. The CDR3 totals 14 residues. V trimming: 3 bases; J trimming: 5 bases; junction bases outside the gene matches: 5. The V gene's germline CDR1 is MNHEY and CDR2 SMNVEV (reference sequence). DNA for the CDR3: TGTGCCAGCAGTTTCAGAGCGGGAGTTGAGACCCAGTACTTC. Translating it yields CASSFRAGVETQYF.

Ten or more counts support this clonotype. The CDR3 reads CASSQSTGGERETQYF. The CDR3, as DNA: TGTGCCAGCAGCCAATCGACAGGGGGAGAGAGAGAGACCCAGTACTTC. The chain links TRBV14 to TRBJ2-5; TRBD1 matches at 9 bases. After removal of 2 bases from V and 4 bases from J, the junction contained 8 bases not matched to a gene. The CDR3 totals 16 residues. Germline CDR1 SGHDN, CDR2 FVKESK.

This clonotype has only a few counts. This may stem from a read error, because a much larger clone lies one nucleotide away. The J gene is TRBJ2-6, the V gene TRBV5-4, with a tentative D call TRBD1 (5 bases). V lost 2 bases and J 0 bases, leaving 9 bases between the germline ends. The CDR3 length is 16 residues. CDR1 is SGHNT, CDR2 YYREEE, per germline (reference sequence). The CDR3 loop reads CASSLTGISGANVLTF. The DNA for the CDR3 is TGTGCCAGCAGCTTAACAGGAATCTCTGGGGCCAACGTCCTGACTTTC.

CDR3 bases: TGTGCCAGCAGCCAAGTCGGCACCGCCACGAAAGGCACCATATATTTT. This gives the protein CASSQVGTATKGTIYF. This chain joins TRBV4-2 and TRBJ1-3; no definite D call. Germline-derived CDR1 and CDR2 are LGHNA and YNFKEQ. The germline V and J ends were trimmed by 1 base and 9 bases, with 19 bases remaining between them. The CDR3 totals 16 residues.

About this clonotype itself: A much more abundant neighbour one base away suggests this may be a read error. The chain is built from TRBV9 and TRBJ1-6, with TRBD1 identical over 8 bases. V was clipped by 3 bases and J by 10 bases; unmatched bases: 9. The CDR3 is made up of 15 amino acids. Germline CDR1 and CDR2: SGDLS and YYNGEE. CDR3 sequence: CASSEAGTGSSPLHF. The CDR3 bases are TGTGCCAGCAGCGAGGCCGGGACAGGATCATCACCCCTCCACTTT.

This clonotype appeared many times. This chain uses TRBV19 with TRBJ2-7, with D maybe TRBD2 (5 bases). Germline-derived CDR1 and CDR2 are LNHDA and SQIVND (reference sequence). Trimming pared 7 bases from V and 6 bases from J, leaving 10 bases between. This CDR3 spans 11 amino acids. The CDR3 is CASTLGSEQYF. In nucleotides, the CDR3 is TGTGCCAGTACCTTGGGGAGCGAGCAGTACTTC. The full variable domain, rest sourced from reference TRBV19 and TRBJ2-7, is DGGITQSPKYLFRKEGQNVTLSCEQNLNHDAMYWYRQDPGQGLRLIYYSQIVNDFQKGDIAEGYSVSREKKESFPLTVTSAQKNPTAFYLCASTLGSEQYFGPGTRLTVT.

This chain connects TRBV6-5 to TRBJ1-2; D may be TRBD1 (6 bases). V lost 6 bases, J lost 6 bases, and 14 bases lay in between. Germline V gene sequence: CDR1 MNHEY, CDR2 SVGAGI. This CDR3 region has 13 residues. CDR3 DNA sequence: TGTGCCAGCAGCCTTGGGGGCGAGGATGGCTACACCTTC. Translation gives CASSLGGEDGYTF.

This clonotype was seen a few times. The J gene is TRBJ1-4, the V gene TRBV11-2; 8 bases are a match to TRBD1. With 5 bases clipped from V and 4 bases from J, the junction kept 6 bases outside the gene matches. The germline CDR1 and CDR2 sequences are SGHAT and FQNNGV. This CDR3 has 15 amino acids. The CDR3 DNA follows: TGTGCCAGCAGCGTAACAGGGGGAGGTAATGAAAAACTGTTTTTT. It specifies CASSVTGGGNEKLFF.

This clonotype was seen many times. The chain is built from TRBV7-6 and TRBJ2-7, with D tentatively TRBD1 (6 bases). The ends were cut back, 4 bases at V and 6 bases at J, with 13 bases in the middle. The CDR3 totals 13 residues. Germline CDR1 and CDR2: SGHVS and FNYEAQ. CDR3 DNA: TGTGCCAGCAGCTCTTCCCAGGGGAGCGAGCAGTACTTC. As protein: CASSSSQGSEQYF.

For this clonotype: This may arise from a read error, as a much more abundant clone is one base away. Given the absence of the conserved phenylalanine or tryptophan at the CDR3 end, a read error is likely. CDR3 protein: CASRRNYGYTL. The DNA for the CDR3 is TGTGCCAGTAGGCGCAACTATGGCTACACCCTC. This chain links TRBV6-1 with TRBJ1-2; D unresolved. The CDR3 spans 11 residues. Germline CDR1 and CDR2: MNHNS and SASEGT. Trimming pared 9 bases from V and 2 bases from J, leaving 7 bases between.

J is TRBJ2-7 and V is TRBV20-1; 8 nucleotides agree with TRBD2. From germline, CDR1 is DFQATT and CDR2 SNEGSKA (reference sequence). Trimming at V came to 5 bases and at J to 4 bases, leaving 13 bases not matched to a gene. The CDR3 runs 15 residues. In DNA form, the CDR3 reads TGCAGTGCTTCTTTTTTAGCGGGGAATTTGTACGAGCAGTACTTC. It specifies CSASFLAGNLYEQYF.

In its sample, this clonotype was seen many times. The chain joins TRBV7-3 to TRBJ2-6, with a tentative D call TRBD1 (5 bases). Germline V lookup: CDR1 SGHTA, CDR2 FQGTGA. V shed 5 bases and J shed 1 base, with 12 bases lying between them. This CDR3 has 16 amino acids. The CDR3 here is CASSRIPGSGANVLTF. The CDR3 coding sequence is TGTGCCAGCAGCAGAATACCAGGGTCTGGGGCCAACGTCCTGACTTTC.